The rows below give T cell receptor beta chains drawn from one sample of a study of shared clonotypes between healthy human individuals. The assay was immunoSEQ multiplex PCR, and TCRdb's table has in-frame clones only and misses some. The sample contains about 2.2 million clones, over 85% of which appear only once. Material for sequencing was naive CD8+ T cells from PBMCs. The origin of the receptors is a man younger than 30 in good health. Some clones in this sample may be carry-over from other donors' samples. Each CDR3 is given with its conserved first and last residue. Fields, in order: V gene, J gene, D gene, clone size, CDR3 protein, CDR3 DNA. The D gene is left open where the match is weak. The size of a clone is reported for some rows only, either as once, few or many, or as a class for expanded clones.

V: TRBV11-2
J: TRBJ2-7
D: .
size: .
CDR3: CASSLTPPILSYEQYF
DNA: TGTGCCAGCAGCTTAACCCCGCCCATCCTCTCCTACGAGCAGTACTTC

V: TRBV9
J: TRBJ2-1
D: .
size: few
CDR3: CASSVDDNEQFF
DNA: TGTGCCAGCAGCGTAGATGACAATGAGCAGTTCTTC

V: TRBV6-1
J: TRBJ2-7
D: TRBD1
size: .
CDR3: CASSVPPGQGHEQYF
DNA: TGTGCCAGCAGTGTCCCTCCGGGACAGGGTCACGAGCAGTACTTC

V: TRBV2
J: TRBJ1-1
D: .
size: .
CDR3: CASCQGFTEAFF
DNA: TGTGCCAGCTGTCAGGGATTCACTGAAGCTTTCTTT

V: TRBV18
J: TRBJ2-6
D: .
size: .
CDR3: CASSPSIRTVTSGANVLTF
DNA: TGTGCCAGCTCACCTTCCATCCGAACCGTTACCTCTGGGGCCAACGTCCTGACTTTC

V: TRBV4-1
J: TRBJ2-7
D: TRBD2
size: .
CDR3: CASSQGLAGKYEQYF
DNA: TGCGCCAGCAGCCAGGGACTAGCGGGAAAGTACGAGCAGTACTTC

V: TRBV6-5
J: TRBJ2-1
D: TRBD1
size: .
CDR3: CASSYQGQAYNEQFF
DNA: TGTGCCAGCAGTTACCAGGGACAGGCCTACAATGAGCAGTTCTTC

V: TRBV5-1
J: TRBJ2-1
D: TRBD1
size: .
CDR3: CASSHGQGLNEQFF
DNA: TGCGCCAGCAGCCACGGACAGGGCCTCAATGAGCAGTTCTTC

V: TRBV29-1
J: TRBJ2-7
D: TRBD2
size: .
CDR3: CSAVSGSGSEQYF
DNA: TGCAGCGCTGTGAGCGGGAGCGGATCCGAGCAGTACTTC

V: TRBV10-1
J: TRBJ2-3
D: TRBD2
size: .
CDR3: CASSKQAGMPDTQYF
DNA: TGCGCCAGCAGTAAACAAGCGGGAATGCCTGATACGCAGTATTTT

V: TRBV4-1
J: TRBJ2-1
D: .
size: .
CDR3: CASSQGLASEQFF
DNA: TGCGCCAGCAGCCAAGGTCTGGCTTCCGAGCAGTTCTTC

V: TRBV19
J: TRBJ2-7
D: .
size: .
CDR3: CASSPVSGFYEQYF
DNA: TGTGCCAGTAGCCCGGTTTCGGGGTTCTACGAGCAGTACTTC

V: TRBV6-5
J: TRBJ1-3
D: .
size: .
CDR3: CASRYQASGNTIYF
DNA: TGTGCCAGCAGGTACCAGGCGTCTGGAAACACCATATATTTT

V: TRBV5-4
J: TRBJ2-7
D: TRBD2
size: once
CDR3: CASRENRGETHEQYF
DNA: TGTGCCAGCAGGGAAAATCGGGGGGAGACGCACGAGCAGTACTTC

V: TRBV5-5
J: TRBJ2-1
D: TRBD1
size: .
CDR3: CASSSQGAYNEQFF
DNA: TGTGCCAGCAGCTCACAGGGGGCTTACAATGAGCAGTTCTTC

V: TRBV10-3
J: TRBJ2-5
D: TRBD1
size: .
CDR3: CAISGTGLEETQYF
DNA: TGTGCCATCAGCGGGACAGGGCTGGAAGAGACCCAGTACTTC

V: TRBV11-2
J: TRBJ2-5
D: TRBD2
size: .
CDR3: CASSLSGSLGETQYF
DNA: TGTGCCAGCAGCTTGAGCGGGAGTTTGGGGGAGACCCAGTACTTC

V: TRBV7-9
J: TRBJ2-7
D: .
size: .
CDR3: CASSFGVEQYF
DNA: TGTGCCAGCAGCTTCGGCGTCGAGCAGTACTTC

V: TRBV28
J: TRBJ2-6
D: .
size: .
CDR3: CASSLGRSGANVLTF
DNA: TGTGCCAGCAGTTTAGGTCGCTCTGGGGCCAACGTCCTGACTTTC

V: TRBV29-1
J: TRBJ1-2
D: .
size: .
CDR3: CSVGGATGTYGYTF
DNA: TGCAGCGTTGGCGGGGCCACCGGTACATATGGCTACACCTTC

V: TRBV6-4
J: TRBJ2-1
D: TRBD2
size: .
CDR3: CASSADRLAGGLQDEQFF
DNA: TGTGCCAGCAGTGCTGATAGACTAGCGGGAGGACTCCAGGATGAGCAGTTCTTC

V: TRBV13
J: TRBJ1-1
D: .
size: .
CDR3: CASSSPPVIRMNTEAFF
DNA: TGTGCCAGCAGCTCTCCTCCCGTCATCCGAATGAACACTGAAGCTTTCTTT

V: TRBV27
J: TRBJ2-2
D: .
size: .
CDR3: CASSYSSGVGELFF
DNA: TGTGCCAGCAGTTACAGTTCTGGGGTCGGGGAGCTGTTTTTT

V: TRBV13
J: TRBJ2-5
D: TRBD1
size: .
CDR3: CASMNRGLETQYF
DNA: TGTGCCAGTATGAACAGGGGGCTGGAGACCCAGTACTTC

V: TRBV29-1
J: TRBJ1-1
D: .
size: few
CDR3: CSVNPLGIEAFF
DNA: TGCAGCGTCAACCCTTTAGGGATTGAAGCTTTCTTT

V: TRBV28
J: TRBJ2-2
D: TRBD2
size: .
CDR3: CASSSSSGVPGELFF
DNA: TGTGCCAGCAGTTCCTCTAGCGGGGTCCCCGGGGAGCTGTTTTTT

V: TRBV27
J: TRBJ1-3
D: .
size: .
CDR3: CASRQGPTAGNTIYF
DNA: TGTGCCAGCAGACAGGGACCCACGGCTGGAAACACCATATATTTT

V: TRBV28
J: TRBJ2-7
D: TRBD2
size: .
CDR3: CASSLQASGDYEQYF
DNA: TGTGCCAGCAGTTTACAGGCTAGCGGGGACTACGAGCAGTACTTC

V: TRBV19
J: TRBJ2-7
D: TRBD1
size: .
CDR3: CASTAGGFEQYF
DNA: TGTGCCAGTACCGCAGGGGGCTTCGAGCAGTACTTC

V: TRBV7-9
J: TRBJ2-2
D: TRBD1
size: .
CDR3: CATGQGSGELFF
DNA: TGTGCCACCGGACAGGGATCCGGGGAGCTGTTTTTT

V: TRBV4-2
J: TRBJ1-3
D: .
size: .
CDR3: CASSQDRNSPGNTIYF
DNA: TGTGCCAGCAGCCAAGATCGGAACAGTCCTGGAAACACCATATATTTT

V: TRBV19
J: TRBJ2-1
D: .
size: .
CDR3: CASSQWRRREYNEQFF
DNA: TGTGCCAGTAGCCAGTGGAGGAGGCGGGAATACAATGAGCAGTTCTTC

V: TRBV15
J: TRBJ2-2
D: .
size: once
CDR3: CATSRDSAVAGELFF
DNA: TGTGCCACCAGCAGAGATTCCGCGGTGGCCGGGGAGCTGTTTTTT

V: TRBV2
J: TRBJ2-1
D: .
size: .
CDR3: CASSPANEQFF
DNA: TGTGCCAGCTCCCCCGCCAATGAGCAGTTCTTC

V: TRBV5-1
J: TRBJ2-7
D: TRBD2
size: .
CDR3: CASSLGEGGTIYEQYF
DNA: TGCGCCAGCAGCTTGGGGGAGGGCGGGACCATCTACGAGCAGTACTTC

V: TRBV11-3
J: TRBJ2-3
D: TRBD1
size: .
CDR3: CASSHGTATDTQYF
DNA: TGTGCCAGCAGCCACGGGACAGCGACAGATACGCAGTATTTT

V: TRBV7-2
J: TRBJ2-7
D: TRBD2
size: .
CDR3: CASSLLAGAYEQYF
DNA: TGTGCCAGCAGCCTACTAGCGGGAGCCTACGAGCAGTACTTC

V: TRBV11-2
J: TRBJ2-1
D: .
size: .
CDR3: CASSLLSGGRTDNEQFF
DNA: TGTGCCAGCAGCTTATTGAGTGGCGGAAGGACTGACAATGAGCAGTTCTTC

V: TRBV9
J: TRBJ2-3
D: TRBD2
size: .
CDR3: CASSVWLAGGVDTQYF
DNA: TGTGCCAGCAGCGTATGGCTAGCGGGAGGGGTAGATACGCAGTATTTT

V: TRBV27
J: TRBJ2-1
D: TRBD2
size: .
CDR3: CASSILAGGTSYNEQFF
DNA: TGTGCCAGCAGTATACTAGCGGGAGGCACCTCCTACAATGAGCAGTTCTTC

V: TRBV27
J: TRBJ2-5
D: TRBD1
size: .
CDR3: CASSPRDRHQETQYF
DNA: TGTGCCAGCAGTCCCCGGGACAGGCATCAAGAGACCCAGTACTTC

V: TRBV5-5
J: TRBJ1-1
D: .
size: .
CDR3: CASSSWTNTEAFF
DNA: TGTGCCAGCAGCTCCTGGACAAACACTGAAGCTTTCTTT